This is a list of T cell receptor beta chains from one sample in a study of cytomegalovirus exposure and HLA in healthy donors. Produced via immunoSEQ multiplex PCR; TCRdb's table is partial and in-frame only. The sample consists of 150,000 or so clones, about 80% of them appearing once. The specimen was PBMCs. These receptors came from a man aged 30 to 45 in good health and CMV-seronegative. Both conserved end residues are part of each CDR3. D genes are given only for firm matches. Not every row has a clone size; where given, it reads once, few, many or a size class.

clone_size	d_call	j_call	v_call	cdr3_aa	cdr3_nt
-	-	TRBJ2-3	TRBV5-1	CASSLAGQTTDTQYF	TGCGCCAGCAGCTTGGCTGGACAGACCACAGATACGCAGTATTTT
few	-	TRBJ1-1	TRBV9	CASSVNTGPNTEAFF	TGTGCCAGCAGCGTAAACACAGGGCCGAACACTGAAGCTTTCTTT
-	TRBD1	TRBJ2-7	TRBV4-3	CASSHLPALGGTGGFYEQYF	TGCGCCAGCAGCCACCTACCCGCCCTGGGTGGGACAGGGGGGTTCTACGAGCAGTACTTC
-	-	TRBJ2-7	TRBV28	CASSFPGEHEQYF	TGTGCCAGCAGTTTCCCCGGGGAACACGAGCAGTACTTC
-	TRBD2	TRBJ2-7	TRBV27	CARGLAESDYEQYF	TGTGCCAGGGGACTAGCGGAAAGCGACTACGAGCAGTACTTC
-	-	TRBJ2-1	TRBV10-3	CAISEFDKKPYNEQFF	TGTGCCATCAGTGAGTTCGACAAAAAGCCCTACAATGAGCAGTTCTTC
-	TRBD2	TRBJ2-3	TRBV27	CASSFGGGRTDTQYF	TGTGCCAGCAGTTTCGGGGGGGGCCGCACAGATACGCAGTATTTT
few	TRBD2	TRBJ2-5	TRBV28	CASSSPGGETQYF	TGTGCCAGCAGTTCCCCGGGGGGGGAGACCCAGTACTTC
-	TRBD1	TRBJ2-2	TRBV18	CASSRTGENTGELFF	TGTGCCAGCTCACGGACAGGGGAGAACACCGGGGAGCTGTTTTTT
once	-	TRBJ1-6	TRBV6-5	CASSYSITGYSSPLHF	TGTGCCAGCAGTTACTCGATTACAGGGTACTCTTCACCCCTCCACTTT
-	-	TRBJ1-4	TRBV15	CATSRDRDLEKLFF	TGTGCCACCAGCAGAGATCGGGACTTAGAAAAACTGTTTTTT
once	-	TRBJ1-2	TRBV7-6	CASSPQDTHYGYTF	TGTGCCAGCAGCCCTCAGGACACCCACTATGGCTACACCTTC
-	-	TRBJ2-4	TRBV7-9	CASTPPGVGGIQYF	TGTGCCAGCACCCCCCCCGGGGTAGGGGGCATTCAGTACTTC
-	TRBD2	TRBJ2-5	TRBV13	CASSVGTSAPYRKYF	TGTGCCAGCAGCGTCGGGACTAGCGCACCCTATAGAAAATACTTC
-	TRBD2	TRBJ2-7	TRBV5-1	CASHEGLAVTYEQYF	TGCGCCAGCCACGAGGGACTAGCAGTTACCTACGAGCAGTACTTC
-	TRBD1	TRBJ1-4	TRBV19	CASSEQGATNEKLFF	TGTGCCAGTAGTGAACAGGGGGCAACTAATGAAAAACTGTTTTTT
-	-	TRBJ1-2	TRBV19	CASSISGVTGYTF	TGTGCCAGTAGTATATCGGGGGTCACTGGCTACACCTTC
-	TRBD1	TRBJ2-1	TRBV28	CASRGQAGNYNEQFF	TGTGCCAGCAGGGGACAGGCGGGAAACTACAATGAGCAGTTCTTC
-	TRBD1	TRBJ2-7	TRBV11-1	CASSLGGQGTYEQYF	TGTGCCAGCAGCTTAGGAGGACAGGGAACCTACGAGCAGTACTTC
-	TRBD1	TRBJ2-1	TRBV28	CASSTAGTGAYNEQFF	TGTGCCAGCAGCACGGCCGGGACAGGGGCCTACAATGAGCAGTTCTTC
once	-	TRBJ2-7	TRBV7-9	CASSFSTGQSYEQYF	TGTGCCAGCAGCTTCAGCACAGGACAGTCGTACGAGCAGTACTTC
-	-	TRBJ2-1	TRBV20-1	CSARGTFEQFF	TGCAGTGCTAGAGGGACTTTTGAGCAGTTCTTC
-	TRBD1	TRBJ2-5	TRBV5-4	CASSLGTGRRETQYF	TGTGCCAGCAGCTTAGGGACAGGGAGACGAGAGACCCAGTACTTC
-	TRBD1	TRBJ1-2	TRBV7-2	CASSLGTGHGYTF	TGTGCCAGCAGCTTAGGGACAGGGCATGGCTACACCTTC
-	-	TRBJ2-2	TRBV11-1	CASSSLGAGATGELFF	TGTGCCAGCAGCTCATTGGGGGCAGGGGCCACCGGGGAGCTGTTTTTT
-	TRBD1	TRBJ1-2	TRBV2	CASRFRDRGYGYTF	TGTGCCAGCAGGTTCCGGGACAGGGGTTATGGCTACACCTTC
-	TRBD1	TRBJ1-2	TRBV28	CASNPRPGQGIYGYTF	TGTGCCAGCAATCCTCGACCGGGACAGGGTATCTATGGCTACACCTTC
-	-	TRBJ2-6	TRBV30	CAWTPPNSGANVLTF	TGTGCCTGGACCCCCCCAAACTCTGGGGCCAACGTCCTGACTTTC